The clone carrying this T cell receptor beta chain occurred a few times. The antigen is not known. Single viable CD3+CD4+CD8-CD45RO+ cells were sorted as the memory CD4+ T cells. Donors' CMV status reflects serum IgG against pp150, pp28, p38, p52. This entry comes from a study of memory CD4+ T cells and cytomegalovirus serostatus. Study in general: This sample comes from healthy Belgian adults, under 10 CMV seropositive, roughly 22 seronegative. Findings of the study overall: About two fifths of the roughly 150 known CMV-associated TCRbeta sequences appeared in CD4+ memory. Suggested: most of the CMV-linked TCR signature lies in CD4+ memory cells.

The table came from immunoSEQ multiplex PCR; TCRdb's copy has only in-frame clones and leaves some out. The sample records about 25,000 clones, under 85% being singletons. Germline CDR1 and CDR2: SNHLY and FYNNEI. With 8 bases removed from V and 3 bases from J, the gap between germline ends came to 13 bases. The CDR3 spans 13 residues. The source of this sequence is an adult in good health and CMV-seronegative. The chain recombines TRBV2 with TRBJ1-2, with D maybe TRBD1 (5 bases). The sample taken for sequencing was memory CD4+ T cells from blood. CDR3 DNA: TGTGCCAGCGGGGGACGTAGTGACTATGGCTACACCTTC. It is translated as CASGGRSDYGYTF.